Below, one TCR beta chain is given with its context. Its antigen is not identified. This sample was included in a study of a mutant IDH1 vaccine in newly diagnosed glioma. For the study at large: Patients had eight vaccinations, in weeks 1, 3, 5, 7, 11, 15, 19 and 23. The initiation of vaccination occurred 4-6 weeks after radiotherapy alone, or with temozolomide cycles. Patients had received radiotherapy, temozolomide, or both previously, most receiving both. Regarding the study as a whole: Apparently unrelated to pseudoprogression were changes in the top peripheral T cell clonotypes.

The assay was immunoSEQ multiplex PCR, and TCRdb's table has in-frame clones only and misses some. The sample has around 58,000 clones; about 80% are singletons. Regarding time point: week 5, during vaccination. The vaccine gave 300 ug of a 20-mer mutant IDH1 peptide subcutaneously per dose. The sample in question was PBMCs, obtained from a glioma patient whose treatment included an IDH1 peptide vaccine. The origin of this receptor is a man aged 25 to 40 with glioma.

CDR3 in DNA: TGTGCCAGCAGTTGGGAATTTATGAACACTGAAGCTTTCTTT. Residues: CASSWEFMNTEAFF. The chain joins TRBV6-4 to TRBJ1-1; D is undetermined. The CDR3 loop spans 14 amino acids. V shed 5 bases and J shed 0 bases, with 10 bases lying between them. Germline V gives CDR1 MRHNA, CDR2 SNTAGT.